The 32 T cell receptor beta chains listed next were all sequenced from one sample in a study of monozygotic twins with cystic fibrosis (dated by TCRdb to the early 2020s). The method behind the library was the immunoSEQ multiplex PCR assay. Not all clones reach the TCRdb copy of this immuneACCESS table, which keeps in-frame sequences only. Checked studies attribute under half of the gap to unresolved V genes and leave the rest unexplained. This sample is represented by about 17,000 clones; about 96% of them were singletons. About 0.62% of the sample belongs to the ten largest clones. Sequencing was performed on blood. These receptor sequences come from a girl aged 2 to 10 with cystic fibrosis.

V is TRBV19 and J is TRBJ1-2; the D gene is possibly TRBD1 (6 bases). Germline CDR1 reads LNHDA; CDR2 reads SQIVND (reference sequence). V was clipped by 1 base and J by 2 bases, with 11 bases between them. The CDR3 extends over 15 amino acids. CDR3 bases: TGTGCCAGTAGTATAGCCTCAGGGGCCAACTATGGCTACACCTTC. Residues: CASSIASGANYGYTF.

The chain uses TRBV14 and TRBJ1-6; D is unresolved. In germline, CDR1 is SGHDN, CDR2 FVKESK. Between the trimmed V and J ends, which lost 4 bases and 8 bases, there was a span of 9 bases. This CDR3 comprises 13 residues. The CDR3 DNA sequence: TGTGCCAGCAGCCGGGGTTCAGATTCACCCCTCCACTTT. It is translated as CASSRGSDSPLHF.

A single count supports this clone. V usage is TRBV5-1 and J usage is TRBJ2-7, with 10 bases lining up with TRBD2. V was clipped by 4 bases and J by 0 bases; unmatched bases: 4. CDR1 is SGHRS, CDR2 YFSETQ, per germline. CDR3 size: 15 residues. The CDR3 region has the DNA TGCGCCAGCAGCCCAAGGACTAGCGGCTCCTACGAGCAGTACTTC. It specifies CASSPRTSGSYEQYF. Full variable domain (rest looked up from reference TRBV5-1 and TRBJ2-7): KAGVTQTPRYLIKTRGQQVTLSCSPISGHRSVSWYQQTPGQGLQFLFEYFSETQRNKGNFPGRFSGRQFSNSRSEMNVSTLELGDSALYLCASSPRTSGSYEQYFGPGTRLTVT.

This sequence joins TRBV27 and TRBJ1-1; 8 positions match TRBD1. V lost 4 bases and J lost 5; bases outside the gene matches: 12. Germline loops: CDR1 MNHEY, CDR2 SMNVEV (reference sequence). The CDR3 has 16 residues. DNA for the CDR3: TGTGCCAGCAGTTCCTGGACAGGGTCGATATTTACTGAAGCTTTCTTT. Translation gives CASSSWTGSIFTEAFF.

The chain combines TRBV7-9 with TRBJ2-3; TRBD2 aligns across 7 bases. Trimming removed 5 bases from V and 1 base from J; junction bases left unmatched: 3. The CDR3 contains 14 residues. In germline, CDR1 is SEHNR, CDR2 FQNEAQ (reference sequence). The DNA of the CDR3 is TGTGCCAGCAGCCTAAGCGGGGGCACAGATACGCAGTATTTT. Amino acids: CASSLSGGTDTQYF.

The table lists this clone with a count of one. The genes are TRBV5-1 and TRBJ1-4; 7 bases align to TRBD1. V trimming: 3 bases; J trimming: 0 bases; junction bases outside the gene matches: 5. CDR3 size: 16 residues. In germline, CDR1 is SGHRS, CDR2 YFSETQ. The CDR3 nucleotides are TGCGCCAGCAGCTCCGGAACAGGGGCAACTAATGAAAAACTGTTTTTT. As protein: CASSSGTGATNEKLFF.

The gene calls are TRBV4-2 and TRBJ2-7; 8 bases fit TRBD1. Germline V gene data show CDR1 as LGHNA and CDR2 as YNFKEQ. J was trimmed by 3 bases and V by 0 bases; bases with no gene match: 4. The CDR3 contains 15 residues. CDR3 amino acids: CASSQDLTGGYEQYF. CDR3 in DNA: TGTGCCAGCAGCCAAGATCTAACAGGGGGCTACGAGCAGTACTTC.

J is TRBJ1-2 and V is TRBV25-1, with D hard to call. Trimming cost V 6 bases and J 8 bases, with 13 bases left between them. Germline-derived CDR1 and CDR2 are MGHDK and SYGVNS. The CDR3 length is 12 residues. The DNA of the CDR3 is TGTGCCAGCAGACACCACTCGCCCGGCTACACCTTC. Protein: CASRHHSPGYTF.

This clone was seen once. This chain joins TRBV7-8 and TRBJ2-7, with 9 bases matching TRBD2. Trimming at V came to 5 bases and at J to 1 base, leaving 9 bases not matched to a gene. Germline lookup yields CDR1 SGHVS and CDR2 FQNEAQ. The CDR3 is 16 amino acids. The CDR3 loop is CASSQPRTSVSYEQYF. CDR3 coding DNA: TGTGCCAGCAGCCAACCTCGGACTAGCGTATCCTACGAGCAGTACTTC.

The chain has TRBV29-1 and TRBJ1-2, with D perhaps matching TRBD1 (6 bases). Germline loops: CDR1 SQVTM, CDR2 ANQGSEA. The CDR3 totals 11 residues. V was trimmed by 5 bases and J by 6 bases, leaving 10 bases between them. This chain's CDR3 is CSVRGAHGYTF. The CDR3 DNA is TGCAGCGTTCGGGGGGCGCATGGCTACACCTTC.

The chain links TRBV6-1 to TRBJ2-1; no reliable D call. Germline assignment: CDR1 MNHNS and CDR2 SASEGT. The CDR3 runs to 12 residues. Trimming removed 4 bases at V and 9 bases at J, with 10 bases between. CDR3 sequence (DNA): TGTGCCAGCAGTGGATACTTAAGTGAGCAGTTCTTC. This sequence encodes CASSGYLSEQFF.

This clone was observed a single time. CDR3 DNA: TGTGCCAGCAGTTCAACGACAGGGGGCTGGCCACCCCTCCACTTT. Protein product: CASSSTTGGWPPLHF. This chain connects TRBV27 to TRBJ1-6; 10 bases are shared with TRBD1. Per the germline V gene, CDR1 is MNHEY and CDR2 is SMNVEV (reference sequence). Trimming cost V 4 bases and J 11 bases; bases outside gene matches: 8. The CDR3 consists of 15 residues.

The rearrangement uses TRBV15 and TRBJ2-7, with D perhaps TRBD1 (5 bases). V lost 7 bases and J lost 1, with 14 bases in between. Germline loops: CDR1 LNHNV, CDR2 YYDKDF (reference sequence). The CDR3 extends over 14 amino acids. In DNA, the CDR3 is TGTGCCACCAAGGAAGGGGAACCATCCTACGAGCAGTACTTC. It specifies CATKEGEPSYEQYF.

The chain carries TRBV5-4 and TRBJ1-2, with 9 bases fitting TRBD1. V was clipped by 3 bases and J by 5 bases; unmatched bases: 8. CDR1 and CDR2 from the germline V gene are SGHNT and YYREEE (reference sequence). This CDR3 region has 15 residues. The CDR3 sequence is CASSSISGQGYGYTF. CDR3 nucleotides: TGTGCCAGCAGCTCCATATCGGGACAGGGTTATGGCTACACCTTC.

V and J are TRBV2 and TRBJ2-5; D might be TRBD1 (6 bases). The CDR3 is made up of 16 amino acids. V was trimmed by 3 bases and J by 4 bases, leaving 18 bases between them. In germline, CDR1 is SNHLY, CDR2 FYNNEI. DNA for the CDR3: TGTGCCAGCAGTGAGGTACAGGGAGTGTTTGGAGAGACCCAGTACTTC. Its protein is CASSEVQGVFGETQYF. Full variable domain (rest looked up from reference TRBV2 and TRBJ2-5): EPEVTQTPSHQVTQMGQEVILRCVPISNHLYFYWYRQILGQKVEFLVSFYNNEISEKSEIFDDQFSVERPDGSNFTLKIRSTKLEDSAMYFCASSEVQGVFGETQYFGPGTRLLVL.

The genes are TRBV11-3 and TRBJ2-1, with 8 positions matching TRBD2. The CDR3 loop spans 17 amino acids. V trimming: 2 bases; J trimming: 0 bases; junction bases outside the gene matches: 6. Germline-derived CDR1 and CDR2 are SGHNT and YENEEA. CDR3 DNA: TGTGCCAGCAGCTTACGGTCGGGGGGGGACTCCTACAATGAGCAGTTCTTC. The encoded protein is CASSLRSGGDSYNEQFF.

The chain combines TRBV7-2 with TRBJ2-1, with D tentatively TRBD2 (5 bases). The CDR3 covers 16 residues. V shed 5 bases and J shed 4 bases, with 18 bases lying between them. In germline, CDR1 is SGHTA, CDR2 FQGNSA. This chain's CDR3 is CASSPVITGVYNEQFF. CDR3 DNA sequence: TGTGCCAGCAGCCCCGTAATAACCGGGGTGTACAATGAGCAGTTCTTC.

This CDR3 reads CASSLLGLAAPLHF. The CDR3 nucleotides are TGTGCCAGCAGCCTTTTGGGACTGGCAGCACCCCTCCACTTT. The J gene is TRBJ1-6, the V gene TRBV11-2; D may be TRBD1 (5 bases). The CDR3 contains 14 residues. CDR1 and CDR2 (germline): SGHAT, FQNNGV. The V gene lost 5 bases and the J gene lost 11 bases, with 16 bases spanning the gap.

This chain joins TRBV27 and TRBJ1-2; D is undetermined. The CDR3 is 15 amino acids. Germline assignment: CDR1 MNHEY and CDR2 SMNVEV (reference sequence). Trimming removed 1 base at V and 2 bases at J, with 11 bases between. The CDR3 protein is CASSLYGGINYGYTF. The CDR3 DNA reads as TGTGCCAGCAGTTTATATGGAGGCATCAACTATGGCTACACCTTC.

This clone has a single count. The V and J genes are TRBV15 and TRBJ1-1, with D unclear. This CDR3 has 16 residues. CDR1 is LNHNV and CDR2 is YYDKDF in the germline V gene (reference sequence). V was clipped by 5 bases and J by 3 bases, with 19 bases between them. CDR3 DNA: TGTGCCACCAGCGGTGGATTCTCTTCTCTGGACACTGAAGCTTTCTTT. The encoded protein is CATSGGFSSLDTEAFF.

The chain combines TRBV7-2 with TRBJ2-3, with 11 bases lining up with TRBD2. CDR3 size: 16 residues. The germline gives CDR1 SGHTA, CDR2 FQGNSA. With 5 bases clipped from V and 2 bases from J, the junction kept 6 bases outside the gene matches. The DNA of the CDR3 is TGTGCCAGCAGCCCCCGACTAGCGGGGTTCACAGATACGCAGTATTTT. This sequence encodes CASSPRLAGFTDTQYF.

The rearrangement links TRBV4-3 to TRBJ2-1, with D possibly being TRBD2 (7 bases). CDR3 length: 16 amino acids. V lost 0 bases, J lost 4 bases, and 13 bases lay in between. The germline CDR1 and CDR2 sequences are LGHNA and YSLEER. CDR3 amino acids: CASSQDSGGGYNEQFF. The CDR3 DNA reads TGCGCCAGCAGCCAAGACTCGGGGGGCGGGTACAATGAGCAGTTCTTC.

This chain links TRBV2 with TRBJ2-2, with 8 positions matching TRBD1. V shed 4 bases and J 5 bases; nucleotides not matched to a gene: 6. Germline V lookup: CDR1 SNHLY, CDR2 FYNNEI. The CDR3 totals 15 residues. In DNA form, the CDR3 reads TGTGCCAGCAGTGTCTCACAGGGGGGAACCGGGGAGCTGTTTTTT. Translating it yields CASSVSQGGTGELFF.

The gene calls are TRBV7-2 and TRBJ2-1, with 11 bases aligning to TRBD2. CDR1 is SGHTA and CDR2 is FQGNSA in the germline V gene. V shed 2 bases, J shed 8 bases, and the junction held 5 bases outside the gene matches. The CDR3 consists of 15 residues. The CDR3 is CASSLRTSGGDEQFF. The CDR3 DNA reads TGTGCCAGCAGCTTAAGAACTAGCGGGGGAGATGAGCAGTTCTTC.

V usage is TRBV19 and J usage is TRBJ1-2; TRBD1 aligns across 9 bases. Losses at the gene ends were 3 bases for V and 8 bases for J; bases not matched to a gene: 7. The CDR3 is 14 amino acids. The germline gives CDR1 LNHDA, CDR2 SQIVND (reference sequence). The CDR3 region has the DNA TGTGCCAGTAGTATTAGCCGGGACAGGGTCGGCTACACCTTC. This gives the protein CASSISRDRVGYTF.

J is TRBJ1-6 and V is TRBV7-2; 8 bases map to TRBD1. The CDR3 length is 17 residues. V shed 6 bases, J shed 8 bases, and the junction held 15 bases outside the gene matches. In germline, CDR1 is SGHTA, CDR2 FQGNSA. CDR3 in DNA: TGTGCCAGCAGTCATAGGGCCAGGGGGCAGTTGTATTCACCCCTCCACTTT. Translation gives CASSHRARGQLYSPLHF.

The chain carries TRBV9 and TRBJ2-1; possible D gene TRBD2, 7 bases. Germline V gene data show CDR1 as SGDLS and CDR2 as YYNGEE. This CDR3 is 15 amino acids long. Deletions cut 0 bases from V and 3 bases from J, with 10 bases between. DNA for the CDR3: TGTGCCAGCAGCGTAGGAGGGGGGGTCTACAATGAGCAGTTCTTC. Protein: CASSVGGGVYNEQFF.

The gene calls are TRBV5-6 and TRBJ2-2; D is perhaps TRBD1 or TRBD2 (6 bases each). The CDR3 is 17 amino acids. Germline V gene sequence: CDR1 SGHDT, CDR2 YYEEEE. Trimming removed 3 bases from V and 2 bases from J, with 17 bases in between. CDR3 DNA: TGTGCCAGCAGCTCCACCGGGGGCAGATTAAACACCGGGGAGCTGTTTTTT. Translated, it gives CASSSTGGRLNTGELFF. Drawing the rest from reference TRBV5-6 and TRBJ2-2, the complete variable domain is DAGVTQSPTHLIKTRGQQVTLRCSPKSGHDTVSWYQQALGQGPQFIFQYYEEEERQRGNFPDRFSGHQFPNYSSELNVNALLLGDSALYLCASSSTGGRLNTGELFFGEGSRLTVL.

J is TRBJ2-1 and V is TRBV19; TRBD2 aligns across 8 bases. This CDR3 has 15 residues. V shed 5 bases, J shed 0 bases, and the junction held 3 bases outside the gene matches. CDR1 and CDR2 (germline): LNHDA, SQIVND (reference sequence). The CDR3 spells CASSSGGASYNEQFF. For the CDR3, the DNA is TGTGCCAGTAGTTCGGGGGGGGCCTCCTACAATGAGCAGTTCTTC.

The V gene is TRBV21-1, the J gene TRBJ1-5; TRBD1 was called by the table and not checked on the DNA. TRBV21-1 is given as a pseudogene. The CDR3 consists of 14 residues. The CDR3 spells CASKDRFYNQPQHF. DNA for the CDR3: TGTGCCAGCAAAGACAGATTTTACAATCAGCCCCAGCATTTT.

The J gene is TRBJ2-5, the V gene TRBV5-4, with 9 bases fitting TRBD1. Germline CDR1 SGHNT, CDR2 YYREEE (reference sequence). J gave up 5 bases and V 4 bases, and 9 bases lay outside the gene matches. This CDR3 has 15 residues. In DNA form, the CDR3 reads TGTGCCAGCAGCCGCGGAGGGGACAGGGTTGAGACCCAGTACTTC. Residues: CASSRGGDRVETQYF.

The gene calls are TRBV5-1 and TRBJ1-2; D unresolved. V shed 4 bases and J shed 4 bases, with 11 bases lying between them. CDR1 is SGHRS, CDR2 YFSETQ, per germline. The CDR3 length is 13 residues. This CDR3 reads CASSHEGRYGYTF. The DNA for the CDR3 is TGCGCCAGCAGCCATGAAGGGCGCTATGGCTACACCTTC.